This T cell receptor beta chain was observed in a study of T cells in Graves' hyperthyroidism and ophthalmopathy. Germline-derived CDR1 and CDR2 are LNHDA and SQIVND (reference sequence). V shed 6 bases and J shed 8 bases, with 13 bases lying between them. The CDR3 extends over 12 amino acids. Researchers took RNA transcripts and amplified the TCR beta CDR3 regions from them. The TCR CDR3 first-round RT-PCR relied on the HTBI primer set. TCRdb re-derived calls from the multiplex PCR reads in MiXCR, one entry per CDR3 protein. The sample lists approximately 560,000 distinct CDR3 sequences, 40% to 55% seen once, with roughly 8.2% in the top ten. Study outcomes and limitations: Most clonotypes that expanded in the thyroid above 0.001 also showed up in blood.

To note about this clonotype: The antigen remains unidentified.

With a duration under 2 months, the hyperthyroidism was newly diagnosed in patients aged 18 to 65. The source material was peripheral blood or thyroid tissue (not recorded which). The source is a woman between 18 and 29 years old with Graves' hyperthyroidism. The chain links TRBV19 to TRBJ1-2, with D hard to call. The CDR3 DNA reads TGTGCCAGTAGAGACTACGTGGGCGGCTACACCTTC. Protein sequence: CASRDYVGGYTF.